The clone carrying this T cell receptor (beta chain) has at least ten counts. Its matching antigen is unknown. The entry originates in a study of CD8+CD57+ T cells in acquired aplastic anemia. Study-wide findings and caveats: No significant patient-versus-control difference appeared in CD8+ Simpson's diversity.

Flow cytometry had shown expanded CD8+CD57+ cells in the patients chosen for sequencing. Among the patients, all had severe acquired aplastic anemia. For CDR3 and TCR beta VDJ profiling, genomic DNA was the template used. TCRdb ran MiXCR on the reads and lists one entry per CDR3 protein. The sample shows some 120,000 distinct CDR3 sequences, nearly 40% of them seen only once. V gave up 4 bases and J gave up 5 bases; unmatched junction bases: 4. Germline values: CDR1 MNHNS, CDR2 SASEGT. CDR3 length: 14 amino acids. The sequencing input was sorted CD4+, CD8+, or CD8+CD57+ T cells (not recorded which) from PBMCs. The V gene is TRBV6-1, the J gene TRBJ1-5; 8 bases align to TRBD1. This receptor was taken from a human donor with aplastic anemia. The CDR3 protein is CASSGQGLYQPQHF. In nucleotides, the CDR3 is TGTGCCAGCAGTGGACAGGGGCTTTATCAGCCCCAGCATTTT.